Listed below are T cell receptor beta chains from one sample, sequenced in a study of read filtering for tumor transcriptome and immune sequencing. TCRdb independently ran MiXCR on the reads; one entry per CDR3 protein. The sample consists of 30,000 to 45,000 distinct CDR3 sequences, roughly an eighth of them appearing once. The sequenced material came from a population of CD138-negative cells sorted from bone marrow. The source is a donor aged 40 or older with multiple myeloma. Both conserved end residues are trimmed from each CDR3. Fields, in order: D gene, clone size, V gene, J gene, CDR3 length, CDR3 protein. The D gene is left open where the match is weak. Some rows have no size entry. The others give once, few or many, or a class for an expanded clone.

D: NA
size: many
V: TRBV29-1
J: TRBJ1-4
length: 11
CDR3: SVIRGGGEKLF

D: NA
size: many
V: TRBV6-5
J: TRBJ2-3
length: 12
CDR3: ASSYPTQGDTQY

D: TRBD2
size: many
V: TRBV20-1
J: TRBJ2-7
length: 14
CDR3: SATLPLAGAYYEQY

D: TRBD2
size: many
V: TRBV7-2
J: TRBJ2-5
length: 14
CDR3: ASSLASTSGEETQY

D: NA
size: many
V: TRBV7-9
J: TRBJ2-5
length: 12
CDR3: ASSLIGDEETQY

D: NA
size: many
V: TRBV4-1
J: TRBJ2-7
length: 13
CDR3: ASSQDSEGRGEQY

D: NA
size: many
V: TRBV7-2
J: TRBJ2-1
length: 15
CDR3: ASSPRPPGLSYNEQF

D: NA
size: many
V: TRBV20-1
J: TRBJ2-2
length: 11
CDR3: SARRTGTGELF

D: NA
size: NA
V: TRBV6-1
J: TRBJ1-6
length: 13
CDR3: ASSESGGWASPLH

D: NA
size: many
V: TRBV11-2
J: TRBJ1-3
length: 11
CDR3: ASSFDIGNTIY

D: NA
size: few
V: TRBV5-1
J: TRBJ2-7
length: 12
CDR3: ASSLAGGGSEQY

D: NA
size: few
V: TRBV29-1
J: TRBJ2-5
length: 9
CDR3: SVESGETQY

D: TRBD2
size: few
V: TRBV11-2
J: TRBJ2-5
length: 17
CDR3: ASSPYGLAGGPAKETQY

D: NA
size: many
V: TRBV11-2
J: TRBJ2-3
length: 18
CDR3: ASSLGQLTPQGTYTDTQY

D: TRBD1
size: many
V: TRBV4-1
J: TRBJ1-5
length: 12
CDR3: ASSQQGGNQPQH

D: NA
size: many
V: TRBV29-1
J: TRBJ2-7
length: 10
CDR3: SVQGGSYEQY

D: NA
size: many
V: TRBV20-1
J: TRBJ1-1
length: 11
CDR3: SARLGGDTEAF

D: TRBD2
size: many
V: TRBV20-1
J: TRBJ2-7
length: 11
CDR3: SAPPGGTHEQY

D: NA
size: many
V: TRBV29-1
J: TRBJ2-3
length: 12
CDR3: SVELRGAADTQY

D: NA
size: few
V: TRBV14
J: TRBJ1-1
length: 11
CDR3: PSDRGMNTEAF

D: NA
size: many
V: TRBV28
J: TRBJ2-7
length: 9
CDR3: ASNKNYEQY

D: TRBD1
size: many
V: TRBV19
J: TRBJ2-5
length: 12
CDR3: ASTEGTVQETQY

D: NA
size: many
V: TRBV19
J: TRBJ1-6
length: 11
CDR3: ASGRTVDSPLH

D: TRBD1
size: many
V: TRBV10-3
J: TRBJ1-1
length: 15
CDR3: AIRTGGIPGQGTEAF

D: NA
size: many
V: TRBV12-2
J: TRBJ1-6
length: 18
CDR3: ASRLSGQASLTGPNSPHH

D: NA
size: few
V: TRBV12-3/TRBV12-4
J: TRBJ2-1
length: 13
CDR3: ASSLGPGSDDEQL

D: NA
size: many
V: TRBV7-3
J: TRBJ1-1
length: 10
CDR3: ASSQGKSEAF

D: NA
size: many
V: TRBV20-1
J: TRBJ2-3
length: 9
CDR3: SAWMEVSQY

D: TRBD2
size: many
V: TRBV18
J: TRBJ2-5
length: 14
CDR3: ASSPLEAGGGETQY

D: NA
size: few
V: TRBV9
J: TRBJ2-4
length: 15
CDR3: ASSVGGEGLTKNIQY

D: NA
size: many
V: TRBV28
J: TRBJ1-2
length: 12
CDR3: ASSPPDSNYGYT

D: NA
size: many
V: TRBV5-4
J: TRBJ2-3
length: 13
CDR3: ASSLQGYSTDTQY

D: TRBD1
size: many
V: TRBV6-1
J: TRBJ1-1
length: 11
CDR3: ASSVGGFTEAF

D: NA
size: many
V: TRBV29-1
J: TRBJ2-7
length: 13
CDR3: SVQREGTAGYEQY